One sample yielded the 2 T cell receptor beta chains listed below, sequenced in a study of shared clonotypes between healthy human individuals. Produced via immunoSEQ multiplex PCR; TCRdb's table is partial and in-frame only. This sample has about 380,000 clones; 96% occur once, and the top ten carry around 0.32%. The specimen sequenced was memory CD8+ T cells sorted from blood. Subset noted: CD45RO+ cells pooled with CCR7-negative TemRA cells. The receptors here all came from a man aged 25 to 45 in good health.

J is TRBJ2-1 and V is TRBV7-9; no reliable D call. Per the germline V gene, CDR1 is SEHNR and CDR2 is FQNEAQ (reference sequence). Deletions cut 4 bases from V and 4 bases from J, with 11 bases between. This CDR3 is built from 14 residues. CDR3 bases: TGTGCCAGCAGCTGGGCCGCGCGATACAATGAGCAGTTCTTC. It yields the protein CASSWAARYNEQFF.

The J gene is TRBJ1-2, the V gene TRBV7-9; D gene ambiguous. The CDR3 runs 11 residues. Trimming pared 4 bases from V and 8 bases from J, leaving 8 bases between. Germline CDR1 and CDR2: SEHNR and FQNEAQ (reference sequence). DNA for the CDR3: TGTGCCAGCAGCTCTGGCGAGGGCTACACCTTC. This gives the protein CASSSGEGYTF.